This is a list of T cell receptor beta chains from one sample in a study of regulatory T cells in long-lasting Graves disease. TCRdb reprocessed the multiplex PCR reads via MiXCR and lists one record per CDR3 protein. In the table there are about 660,000 distinct CDR3 sequences, approximately 31% of which are singletons. The sequencing used peripheral blood mononuclear cells (PBMCs), collected when the disease was refractory, from a patient treated with antithyroid drugs. Receptors were obtained from a female donor with Graves disease. CDR3s leave out the opening cysteine and the closing phenylalanine or tryptophan.

j_gene,v_gene,CDR3aa
TRBJ1-6,TRBV6-2/TRBV6-3,ASSDGPLGLH
TRBJ2-6,TRBV5-5,ASSLTPERANVLT
TRBJ2-6,TRBV9,ASSVEGLRDSGANVLT
TRBJ1-1,TRBV18,ASSTRDRPIEAF
TRBJ2-2,TRBV2,ASRAGGTTGELF
TRBJ2-1,TRBV2,ASSERGIGNEQF
TRBJ1-2,TRBV12-3/TRBV12-4,ASSLGGLFYGYT
TRBJ2-5,TRBV5-1,ASSDGLAGSQETQY
TRBJ1-4,TRBV7-2,ASSLERGRDEKLF
TRBJ1-6,TRBV5-6,ASSLSPVFNSPLH
TRBJ1-1,TRBV10-3,AISESLRGLSAEAF
TRBJ2-2,TRBV9,ASSVGGGELF
TRBJ2-1,TRBV7-3,ASSLTGRDEQF
TRBJ1-6,TRBV30,ACNTGRRYSPLH
TRBJ2-3,TRBV12-3/TRBV12-4,ASSYSVGSDTQY
TRBJ1-1,TRBV2,ASTLKGQGATVTEAF
TRBJ1-1,TRBV11-2,ASSFGAGGGGTEAF
TRBJ1-5,TRBV28,ASSPIGVSNQPQH
TRBJ2-5,TRBV7-9,ASSLLAGSKETQY
TRBJ2-7,TRBV7-9,ASSPGTGGGNEQY
TRBJ1-3,TRBV4-1,ASSYERAPGNTIY
TRBJ2-2,TRBV19,ASSAQGFWDTGELF
TRBJ2-5,TRBV20-1,SAQRGTSGRQETQY
TRBJ1-2,TRBV28,ASIAPTGPNNYGYT
TRBJ1-2,TRBV28,ASSIRPGKPPNYGYT
TRBJ1-2,TRBV27,ASSLSGGGIYGYT
TRBJ1-5,TRBV20-1,SAYGQGKGSIQPQH
TRBJ1-2,TRBV7-3,ASGFGGPNGYT
TRBJ1-2,TRBV20-1,SAHRGLLSGYT
TRBJ1-1,TRBV20-1,SVLIQTNTEAF
TRBJ1-2,TRBV28,ASSTGVGYGYT
TRBJ2-7,TRBV29-1,SVREGLAGGPGEQY
TRBJ2-7,TRBV2,ASSEGQPYEQY
TRBJ2-7,TRBV20-1,SARSLAGHYEQY
TRBJ1-6,TRBV12-5,ASTQTGPNSPLH
TRBJ1-5,TRBV6-1,ASSPDREGFGNQPQH
TRBJ1-2,TRBV9,ASRGGQENYGYT
TRBJ1-5,TRBV12-3/TRBV12-4,ASSGQGYQPQH
TRBJ1-1,TRBV19,ASTPPGSGGTEAF
TRBJ1-2,TRBV12-3/TRBV12-4,ASRQKLESYGYT